A selection of T cell receptor beta chains follows, all from one sample in a study of T cell responses to AZD1222 COVID-19 vaccine. Some clones are missing from TCRdb's copy, which holds only in-frame ones; the method was immunoSEQ multiplex PCR. Of fewer than 200,000 clones in the sample, 92% were seen once. Material: peripheral blood, obtained on day 0 of AZD1222 vaccination. The receptors stem from an adult in good health. CDR3s include the opening cysteine and the closing phenylalanine or tryptophan. Fields, in order: J gene, D gene, clone size, V gene, CDR3 DNA, CDR3 protein. D genes are given only for firm matches. Clone size appears in some rows only: once, few, many, or a class for an expanded clone.

>TRBJ2-3|TRBD2|NA|TRBV19
TGTGCCAGTAGTGTCCTTCCTAGCGGGGGGATCACAGATACGCAGTATTTT
CASSVLPSGGITDTQYF
>TRBJ1-1|NA|few|TRBV5-1
TGCGCCAGCACCCTACAGGGGAACACTGAAGCTTTCTTT
CASTLQGNTEAFF
>TRBJ1-1|TRBD1|NA|TRBV5-1
TGCGCCAGCAGCTTGATCCAGGGGGACACTGAAGCTTTCTTT
CASSLIQGDTEAFF
>TRBJ1-2|NA|NA|TRBV2
TGTGCCAGCAGTGCGGGGGACTATGGCTACACCTTC
CASSAGDYGYTF
>TRBJ1-2|NA|NA|TRBV6-1
TGTGCCAGCAGTGATAGTTTTAACTATGGCTACACCTTC
CASSDSFNYGYTF
>TRBJ1-2|NA|NA|TRBV3-1/TRBV3-2
TGTGCCAGCAGCCAATACGGCTATGGCTACACCTTC
CASSQYGYGYTF
>TRBJ1-2|NA|NA|TRBV12-3/TRBV12-4
TGTGCCAGCAGTTTAGATCAGGGATCTGGCTACACCTTC
CASSLDQGSGYTF
>TRBJ1-2|NA|few|TRBV3-1/TRBV3-2
TGTGCCAGCAGCCAAACCACCCACGGAGAGGGATATGGCTACACCTTC
CASSQTTHGEGYGYTF
>TRBJ1-1|NA|once|TRBV12-3/TRBV12-4
TGTGCCAGCAGTTTAGACAGGACATTCGAAGCTTTCTTT
CASSLDRTFEAFF
>TRBJ1-6|NA|NA|TRBV5-1
TGCGCCAGCAGCCTTGGCCCTAGCTCCTATAATTCACCCCTCCACTTT
CASSLGPSSYNSPLHF
>TRBJ1-2|NA|NA|TRBV24-1
TGTGCCACCAGTGATTTGGGACAGCCCTATGGCTACACCTTC
CATSDLGQPYGYTF
>TRBJ2-7|NA|NA|TRBV5-6
TGTGCCAGCAGCTTGTTTCTGGACGGCTACGAGCAGTACTTC
CASSLFLDGYEQYF
>TRBJ2-1|NA|NA|TRBV5-1
TGCGCCAGCAGCTACCAGGGTGGTGAGCAGTTCTTC
CASSYQGGEQFF
>TRBJ1-3|NA|NA|TRBV29-1
TGCAGCGGCGTGCGGGGAAACACCATATATTTT
CSGVRGNTIYF
>TRBJ2-7|NA|NA|TRBV11-2
TGTGCCAGCAGCTTAGCAAGCTACGAGCAGTACTTC
CASSLASYEQYF
>TRBJ1-1|TRBD1|NA|TRBV7-2
TGTGCCAGCAGCGATACCCGACAGGGCAACACTGAAGCTTTCTTT
CASSDTRQGNTEAFF
>TRBJ1-5|TRBD1|few|TRBV5-1
TGCGCCAGCAGCTTTCCTCCGGGACAGGGAAGCAATCAGCCCCAGCATTTT
CASSFPPGQGSNQPQHF
>TRBJ2-7|NA|once|TRBV25-1
TGTGCCAGCAGTGAATTAGGCAGGGCCCACGAGCAGTACTTC
CASSELGRAHEQYF
>TRBJ2-5|TRBD1|NA|TRBV7-3
TGTGCCAGCAGCCACTTACCGGGACAGGGTCAAGAGACCCAGTACTTC
CASSHLPGQGQETQYF
>TRBJ2-5|NA|NA|TRBV28
TGTGCCAGCAGGCCTCTAACGGGGCCCCAAGAGACCCAGTACTTC
CASRPLTGPQETQYF
>TRBJ1-1|NA|NA|TRBV6-5
TGTGCCAGCAGTTACCTCCAGGGGACTGAAGCTTTCTTT
CASSYLQGTEAFF
>TRBJ1-6|NA|NA|TRBV6-2/TRBV6-3
TGTGCCAGCAGTGACTTAGCCTATAATTCACCCCTCCACTTT
CASSDLAYNSPLHF
>TRBJ1-1|NA|NA|TRBV7-4
TGTGCCAGCAGCCAGATGGCAGTGAACACTGAAGCTTTCTTT
CASSQMAVNTEAFF
>TRBJ1-1|NA|NA|TRBV19
TGTGCCAGTAGTCAAAGGGTCAGGCCGAACACTGAAGCTTTCTTT
CASSQRVRPNTEAFF
>TRBJ2-1|TRBD1|NA|TRBV9
TGTGCCAGCAGCGTGAGGGACAGGCAGTACAATGAGCAGTTCTTC
CASSVRDRQYNEQFF
>TRBJ2-4|NA|NA|TRBV19
TGTGCCAGTAGTATAGACCCCACAGGGTACGCAGCCAAAAACATTCAGTACTTC
CASSIDPTGYAAKNIQYF
>TRBJ1-3|NA|NA|TRBV2
TGTGCCAGCACCACCCCCCGCTATGGAAACACCATATATTTT
CASTTPRYGNTIYF
>TRBJ1-2|NA|once|TRBV6-5
TGTGCCAGCCAGTCGGTGAGACAGACATGGACCTTC
CASQSVRQTWTF
>TRBJ1-6|NA|NA|TRBV3-1/TRBV3-2
TGTGCCAGCAGCTCCGCGGGGATAGGTAATTCACCCCTCCACTTT
CASSSAGIGNSPLHF
>TRBJ1-6|NA|NA|TRBV10-3
TGTGCCATCAGAGATACCTCGGGGGGCGTTTCACCCCTCCACTTT
CAIRDTSGGVSPLHF
>TRBJ1-6|NA|once|TRBV9
TGTGCCAGCAGCGCCCTAGAGGGAGGGAATTCACCCCTCCACTTT
CASSALEGGNSPLHF
>TRBJ1-3|NA|NA|TRBV28
TGTGCCAGCAAAAAGAGTGGGGGAGGAAACACCATATATTTT
CASKKSGGGNTIYF
>TRBJ1-5|TRBD1|NA|TRBV7-9
TGTGCCAGCAGCTTTGGACAGGGGAGTCAGCCCCAGCATTTT
CASSFGQGSQPQHF
>TRBJ1-3|NA|NA|TRBV7-9
TGTGCCAGCAGCCGAGACAGGTCTGGAAACACCATATATTTT
CASSRDRSGNTIYF
>TRBJ2-1|TRBD1|NA|TRBV19
TGTGCCAGTAGTACGAACAGGGGGAATGAGCAGTTCTTC
CASSTNRGNEQFF
>TRBJ1-2|TRBD1|NA|TRBV7-8
TGTGCCAGCAGCTCGAGTAACAGGGGCTATGGCTACACCTTC
CASSSSNRGYGYTF
>TRBJ1-1|TRBD1|NA|TRBV5-1
TGCGCCAGCAGCTTGAGGGGGCGCGACACTGAAGCTTTCTTT
CASSLRGRDTEAFF
>TRBJ2-3|TRBD2|NA|TRBV28
TGTGCCAGCAGTTTAGGGACTAGCGGGGGACGGGATACGCAGTATTTT
CASSLGTSGGRDTQYF
>TRBJ1-3|NA|NA|TRBV5-1
TGCGCCAGCAGCTTAGACAGGTTTAACTCTGGAAACACCATATATTTT
CASSLDRFNSGNTIYF
>TRBJ2-3|NA|NA|TRBV7-9
TGTGCCAGCAGCTTAGAAGGTTGGATCACAGATACGCAGTATTTT
CASSLEGWITDTQYF
>TRBJ2-5|NA|NA|TRBV9
TGTGCCAGCGGGGGGGCGCGACCTCCTTCGACCCAGTACTTC
CASGGARPPSTQYF
>TRBJ1-3|NA|NA|TRBV5-1
TGCGCCAGCAGCTTAAACCCCGGAAACACCATATATTTT
CASSLNPGNTIYF
>TRBJ2-2|NA|NA|TRBV7-2
TGTGCCAGCAGCCTCACCGCAGGAAGAACCGGGGAGCTGTTTTTT
CASSLTAGRTGELFF
>TRBJ2-1|TRBD1|NA|TRBV6-1
TGTGCCAGCAGTGGACAGGGGCGGCGGACGGGGATATACAATGAGCAGTTCTTC
CASSGQGRRTGIYNEQFF
>TRBJ1-1|TRBD1|NA|TRBV28
TGTGCCAGCAGTTTCCTGACAGGGGATGCTTTCTTT
CASSFLTGDAFF
>TRBJ1-2|NA|NA|TRBV5-1
TGCGCCAGCAGCCCTACCGACGGTGACTATGGCTACACCTTC
CASSPTDGDYGYTF
>TRBJ1-2|NA|NA|TRBV9
TGTGCCAGCAGCCCCCGGCAGGGGACTAACTATGGCTACACCTTC
CASSPRQGTNYGYTF
>TRBJ1-3|NA|NA|TRBV7-8
TGTGCCAGCAGCAGGGATTTCTCTGGAAACACCATATATTTT
CASSRDFSGNTIYF
>TRBJ2-7|NA|NA|TRBV3-1/TRBV3-2
TGTGCCAGCAGCCGCCTCCTCTCCTACGAGCAGTACTTC
CASSRLLSYEQYF
>TRBJ1-1|TRBD1|NA|TRBV19
TGTGCCAGTAGTGCGTCGACAGGGTACGGCACTGAAGCTTTCTTT
CASSASTGYGTEAFF
>TRBJ2-5|NA|NA|TRBV7-2
TGTGCCAGCGGGGGCCAAGAGACCCAGTACTTC
CASGGQETQYF
>TRBJ2-3|TRBD2|NA|TRBV25-1
TGTGCCAGCAGAGAAAAAGCGGGGGGGCCCACAGATACGCAGTATTTT
CASREKAGGPTDTQYF
>TRBJ2-7|TRBD2|NA|TRBV6-5
TGTGCCAGCAACCGAGCGGGGACCACCTACGAGCAGTACTTC
CASNRAGTTYEQYF
>TRBJ1-1|NA|NA|TRBV4-1
TGCGCCAGCAGCCAAGATGAATCATGGGGGGGCACTGAAGCTTTCTTT
CASSQDESWGGTEAFF
>TRBJ1-4|NA|NA|TRBV11-2
TGTGCCAGCAGCTTCCTCGGGACACCAAAACTGTTTTTT
CASSFLGTPKLFF
>TRBJ2-5|NA|NA|TRBV9
TGTGCCAGCAGCGTATCCTGGGCGGATCAAGAGACCCAGTACTTC
CASSVSWADQETQYF
>TRBJ1-4|TRBD1|once|TRBV3-1/TRBV3-2
TGTGCCAGCAGTCGATCACTACAGGGGGCTCTTGGGGAAAAACTGTTTTTT
CASSRSLQGALGEKLFF
>TRBJ2-5|NA|NA|TRBV6-5
TGTGCCAGCAGTTACTCTCAGGGGAGATACGAGACCCAGTACTTC
CASSYSQGRYETQYF
>TRBJ2-7|NA|NA|TRBV6-2/TRBV6-3
TGTGCCAGCAGTAAGCGGAGGAGTGGCCCCTACGAGCAGTACTTC
CASSKRRSGPYEQYF
>TRBJ2-3|NA|NA|TRBV5-1
TGCGCCAGCAGCTTACCCGGGACCGCGACTAGCACAGATACGCAGTATTTT
CASSLPGTATSTDTQYF